The source of this T cell receptor (beta chain) is a study of CD8 T cells in Susac syndrome. Study results and caveats: In Susac patients, clonal expansion was not detected in CD4+ cells.

On this clonotype itself: Its antigen is undetermined.

Blood CD8+ and CD4+ T cells underwent high-throughput TCR beta sequencing. Random hexamers were used to reverse transcribe the RNA input (about 0.45 to 1 ug). The CDR3 of TCR beta was amplified by immunoSEQ multiplex PCR across 54 Vbeta and 13 Jbeta. TCRdb reprocessed the immunoSEQ multiplex PCR reads with MiXCR, giving one entry per CDR3 protein. The sample consists of 70,000 to 75,000 distinct CDR3 sequences, around 93% of them appearing once. CDR3 length equals 16 residues. Trimming removed 4 bases from V and 2 bases from J; junction bases left unmatched: 9. Per the germline V gene, CDR1 is MNHEY and CDR2 is SVGAGI.

Sequenced input: CD4+ T cells from PBMCs. This sequence was found in a human donor with Susac syndrome. This sequence joins TRBV6-5 and TRBJ1-2, with TRBD1 matching over 8 bases. The CDR3 region has the DNA TGTGCCAGCAGTTCAATTCACCGGGACAGGAACTATGGCTACACCTTC. Protein sequence: CASSSIHRDRNYGYTF.